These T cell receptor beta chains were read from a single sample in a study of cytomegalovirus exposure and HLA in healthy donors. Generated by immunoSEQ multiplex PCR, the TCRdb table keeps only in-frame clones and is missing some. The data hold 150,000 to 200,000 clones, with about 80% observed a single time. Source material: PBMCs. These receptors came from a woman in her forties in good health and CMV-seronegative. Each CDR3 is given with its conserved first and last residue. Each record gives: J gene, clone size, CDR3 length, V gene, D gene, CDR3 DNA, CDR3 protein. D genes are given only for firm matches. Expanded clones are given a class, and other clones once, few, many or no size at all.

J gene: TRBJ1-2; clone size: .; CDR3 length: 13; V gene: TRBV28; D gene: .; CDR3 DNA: TGTGCCAGCAGTTTGAGGGGGTTCGGTGGCTACACCTTC; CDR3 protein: CASSLRGFGGYTF
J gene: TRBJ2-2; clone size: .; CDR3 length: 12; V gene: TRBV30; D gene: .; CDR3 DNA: TGTGCCTGGACAGGGGACACCGGGGAGCTGTTTTTT; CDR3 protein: CAWTGDTGELFF
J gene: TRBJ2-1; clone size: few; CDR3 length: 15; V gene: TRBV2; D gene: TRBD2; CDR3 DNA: TGTGCCAGCAGTCGGACTAGCGGGACCTACAATGAGCAGTTCTTC; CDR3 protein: CASSRTSGTYNEQFF
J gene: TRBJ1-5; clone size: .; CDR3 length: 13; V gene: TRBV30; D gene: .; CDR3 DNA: TGTGCCTGGAGTCTGGCAGGGGATCAGCCCCAGCATTTT; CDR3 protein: CAWSLAGDQPQHF
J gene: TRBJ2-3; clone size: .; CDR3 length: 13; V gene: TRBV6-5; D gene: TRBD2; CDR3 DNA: TGTGCCAGTAGCGGGAATCAAGCAGATACGCAGTATTTT; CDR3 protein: CASSGNQADTQYF
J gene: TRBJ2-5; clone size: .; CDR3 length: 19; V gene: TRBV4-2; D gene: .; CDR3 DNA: TGTGCCAGCAGCCAAGACGCCGCGTGGGGCGCGGCGTACCAAGAGACCCAGTACTTC; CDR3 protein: CASSQDAAWGAAYQETQYF
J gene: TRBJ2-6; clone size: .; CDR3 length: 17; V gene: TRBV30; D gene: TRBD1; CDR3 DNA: TGTGCCTGGAGTTCAACAGGGGGCTTAGCGGGGGCCAACGTCCTGACTTTC; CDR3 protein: CAWSSTGGLAGANVLTF
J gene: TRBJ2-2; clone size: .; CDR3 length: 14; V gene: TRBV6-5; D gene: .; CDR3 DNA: TGTGCCAGCAGTTCCTCCGGGACTCCCGGGGAGCTGTTTTTT; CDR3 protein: CASSSSGTPGELFF
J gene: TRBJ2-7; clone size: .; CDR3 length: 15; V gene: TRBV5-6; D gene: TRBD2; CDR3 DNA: TGTGCCAGCAGCTTGGGAGCGGGAGGATCCTACGAGCAGTACTTC; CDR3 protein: CASSLGAGGSYEQYF
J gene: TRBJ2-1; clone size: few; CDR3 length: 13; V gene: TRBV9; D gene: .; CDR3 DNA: TGTGCCAGCAGCGAATCCGTCCACAATGAGCAGTTCTTC; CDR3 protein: CASSESVHNEQFF
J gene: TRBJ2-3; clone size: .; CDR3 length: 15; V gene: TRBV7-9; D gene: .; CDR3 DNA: TGTGCCAGCAGCTTAGGACTATCGACGGCAGATACGCAGTATTTT; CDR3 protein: CASSLGLSTADTQYF
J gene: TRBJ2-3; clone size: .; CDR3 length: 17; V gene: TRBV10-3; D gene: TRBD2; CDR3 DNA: TGTGCCATCAGTGAGTCGGCGGGAGGAGGACGCACAGATACGCAGTATTTT; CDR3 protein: CAISESAGGGRTDTQYF
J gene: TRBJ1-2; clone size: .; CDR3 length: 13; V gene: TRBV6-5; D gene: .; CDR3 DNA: TGTGCCAGCAGTCCCGACAGGATAGGTGGCTACACCTTC; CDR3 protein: CASSPDRIGGYTF
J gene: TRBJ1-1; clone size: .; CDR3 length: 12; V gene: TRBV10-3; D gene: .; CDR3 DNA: TGTGCCATCAGTGAGTCGACTTTTGAAGCTTTCTTT; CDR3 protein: CAISESTFEAFF
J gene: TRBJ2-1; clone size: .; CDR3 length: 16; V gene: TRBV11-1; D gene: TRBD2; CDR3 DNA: TGTGCCAGCAGCTCCCCCGTGGGCGGGAGTGTAAATGAGCAGTTCTTC; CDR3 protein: CASSSPVGGSVNEQFF
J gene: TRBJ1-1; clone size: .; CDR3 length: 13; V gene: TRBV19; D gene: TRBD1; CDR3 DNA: TGTGCCAGTAATGAGGGACAGGGGCCGGGAGCTTTCTTT; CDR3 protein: CASNEGQGPGAFF
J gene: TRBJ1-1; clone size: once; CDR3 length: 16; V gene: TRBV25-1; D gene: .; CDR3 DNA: TGTGCCAGCAGTGAATATGGGCGGGGGCTGAACACTGAAGCTTTCTTT; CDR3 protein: CASSEYGRGLNTEAFF
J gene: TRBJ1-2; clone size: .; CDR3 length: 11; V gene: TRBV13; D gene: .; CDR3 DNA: TGTGCCAGCTCGGGGTACTATGGCTACACCTTC; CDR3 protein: CASSGYYGYTF
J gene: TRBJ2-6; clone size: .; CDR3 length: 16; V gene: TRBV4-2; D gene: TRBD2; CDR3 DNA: TGTGCCAGCAGCCAGGGACTAGCCTCTGGGGCCAACGTCCTGACTTTC; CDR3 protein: CASSQGLASGANVLTF
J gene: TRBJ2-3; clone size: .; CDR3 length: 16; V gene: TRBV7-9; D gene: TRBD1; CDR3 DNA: TGTGCCAGCAGCTTATCCGGGACAGAGGCCCCAGATACGCAGTATTTT; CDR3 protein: CASSLSGTEAPDTQYF
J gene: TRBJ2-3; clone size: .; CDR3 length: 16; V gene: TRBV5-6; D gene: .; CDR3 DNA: TGTGCCAGCAGCCCGGCGGGGACCCGGTCAGTCAGTACGCAGTATTTT; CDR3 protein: CASSPAGTRSVSTQYF
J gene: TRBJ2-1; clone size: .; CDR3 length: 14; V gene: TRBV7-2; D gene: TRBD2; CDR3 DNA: TGTGCCAGCAGCTCCGGACTAGCGGTAAATGAGCAGTTCTTC; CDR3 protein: CASSSGLAVNEQFF
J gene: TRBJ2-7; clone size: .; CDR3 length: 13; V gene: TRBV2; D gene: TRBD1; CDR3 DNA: TGTGCCAGCAGCGGACAGGGCTACTACGAGCAGTACTTC; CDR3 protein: CASSGQGYYEQYF
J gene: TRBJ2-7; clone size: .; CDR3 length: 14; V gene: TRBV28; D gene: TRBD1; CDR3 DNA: TGTGCCAGCAGTTCGCCGACAGGGGGTTGGGAGCAGTACTTC; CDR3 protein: CASSSPTGGWEQYF
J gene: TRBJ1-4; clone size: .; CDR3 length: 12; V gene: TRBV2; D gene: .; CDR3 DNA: TGTGCCAGCTGGCAGGCTAATGAAAAACTGTTTTTT; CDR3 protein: CASWQANEKLFF
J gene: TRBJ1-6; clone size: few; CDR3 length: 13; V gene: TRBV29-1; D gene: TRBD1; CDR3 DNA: TGCAGCGTCAAACAGGGGGAAAATTCACCCCTCCACTTT; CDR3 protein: CSVKQGENSPLHF
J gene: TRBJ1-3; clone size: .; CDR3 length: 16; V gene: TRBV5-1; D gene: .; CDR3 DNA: TGCGCCAGCAGCTTCGTTTCGGGAATTACTGGAAACACCATATATTTT; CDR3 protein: CASSFVSGITGNTIYF
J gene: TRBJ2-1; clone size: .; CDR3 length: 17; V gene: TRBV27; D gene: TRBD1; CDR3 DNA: TGTGCCAGCAGTTCCGGCTGGGGACAGGGAGGGTACAATGAGCAGTTCTTC; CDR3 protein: CASSSGWGQGGYNEQFF
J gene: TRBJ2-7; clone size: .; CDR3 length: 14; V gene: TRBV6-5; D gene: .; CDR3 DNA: TGTGCCAGCAGTTACTCTTTCTTCTCCCGGGAGCAGTACTTC; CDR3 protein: CASSYSFFSREQYF
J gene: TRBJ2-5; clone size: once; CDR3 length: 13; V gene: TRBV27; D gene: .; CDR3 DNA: TGTGCCAGCACCCACACTGGAGAAGAGACCCAGTACTTC; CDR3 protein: CASTHTGEETQYF
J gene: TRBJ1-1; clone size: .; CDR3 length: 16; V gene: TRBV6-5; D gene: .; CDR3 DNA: TGTGCCAGCAGTTACAACAGCCGGATAGTGAACACTGAAGCTTTCTTT; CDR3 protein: CASSYNSRIVNTEAFF
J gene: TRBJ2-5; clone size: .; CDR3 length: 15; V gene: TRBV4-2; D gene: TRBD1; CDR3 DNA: TGTGCCAGCAGCCAGAGACAGGGCCCCCAAGAGACCCAGTACTTC; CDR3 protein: CASSQRQGPQETQYF
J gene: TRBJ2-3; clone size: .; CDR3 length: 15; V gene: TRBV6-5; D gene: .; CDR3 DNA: TGTGCCAGCAGTTACTTGGGGGGAAAGGCAGATACGCAGTATTTT; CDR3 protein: CASSYLGGKADTQYF
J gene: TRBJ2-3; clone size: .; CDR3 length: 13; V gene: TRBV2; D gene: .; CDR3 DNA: TGTGCCAGCACCCCTTCCGTCGGGGATACGCAGTATTTT; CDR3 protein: CASTPSVGDTQYF
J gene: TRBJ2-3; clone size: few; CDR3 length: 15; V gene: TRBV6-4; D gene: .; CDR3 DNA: TGTGCCAGCAGTGACTCGCAAGATTCCGGGGTTACGCAGTATTTT; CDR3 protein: CASSDSQDSGVTQYF
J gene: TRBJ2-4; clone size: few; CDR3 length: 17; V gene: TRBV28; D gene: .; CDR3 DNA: TGTGCCAGCAGTTTCCCCGGGACTTTGGTAGCCAAAAACATTCAGTACTTC; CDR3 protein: CASSFPGTLVAKNIQYF
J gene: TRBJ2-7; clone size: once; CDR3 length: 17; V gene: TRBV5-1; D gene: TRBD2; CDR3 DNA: TGCGCCAGCAGCCGGGGATTAGCGGGACTCAGCTCCTACGAGCAGTACTTC; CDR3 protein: CASSRGLAGLSSYEQYF
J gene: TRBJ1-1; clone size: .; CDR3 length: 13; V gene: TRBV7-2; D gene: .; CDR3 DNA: TGTGCCAGCAGCTTCGGGGAAGACACTGAAGCTTTCTTT; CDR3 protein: CASSFGEDTEAFF
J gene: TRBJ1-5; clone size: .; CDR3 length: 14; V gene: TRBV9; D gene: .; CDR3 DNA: TGTGCCAGCAGCCCCCGATTGGGGCAGGGGCCCCAGCATTTT; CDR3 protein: CASSPRLGQGPQHF
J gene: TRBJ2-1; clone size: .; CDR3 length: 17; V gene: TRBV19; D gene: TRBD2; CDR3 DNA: TGTGCCAGTAGCATCCCTTTCCGGGCTAGCGGGAGCGGTGAGCAGTTCTTC; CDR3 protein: CASSIPFRASGSGEQFF
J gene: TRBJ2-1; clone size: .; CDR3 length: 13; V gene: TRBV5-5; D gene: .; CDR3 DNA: TGTGCCAGCAGCTCCCTGACTAGTTCCGGGCAGTTCTTC; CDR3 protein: CASSSLTSSGQFF
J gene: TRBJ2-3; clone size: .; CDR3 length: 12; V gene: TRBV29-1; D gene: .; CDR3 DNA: TGCAGCGCCCTCAAACAAGAAGATACGCAGTATTTT; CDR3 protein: CSALKQEDTQYF